This entry concerns a single TCR beta chain. Trimming took 1 base from V and 4 from J, leaving 5 bases between them. The CDR3 has 13 residues. The germline V gene has CDR1 KGHSH and CDR2 LQKENI. The data belong to a study of blood T cell repertoires in COVID-19. Original data processing: Scientists estimated how many nucleated cells there were by amplifying reference gene primers. The data were produced by immunoSEQ multiplex PCR, yet TCRdb's version contains in-frame clones alone and is incomplete. The DNA gave D and trimming, while V, J and clone size come from that table. The data hold approximately 63,000 clones, with over 75% observed a single time.

The specimen was peripheral blood. This clonotype was sampled from a woman aged 55-75 years with COVID-19, enrolled during active disease. The chain joins TRBV18 to TRBJ1-5, with D perhaps TRBD1 (5 bases). CDR3 residues: CASSPQGNQPQHF. The CDR3 nucleotides are TGTGCCAGCTCACCACAGGGGAATCAGCCCCAGCATTTT.